The clone carrying this TCR beta chain was observed at least ten times. The CDR3 consists of 16 residues. The J segment lost 2 bases and the V segment lost 2 bases, leaving 5 bases of the junction unmatched. Germline V gene data show CDR1 as SGHTA and CDR2 as FQGNSA. What was amplified from RNA transcripts were TCR beta CDR3 regions. The HTBI primer set drove a first-round RT-PCR of the TCR CDR3. TCRdb itself ran the multiplex PCR reads through MiXCR, one entry per CDR3 protein. Of about 640,000 distinct CDR3 sequences listed, around 21% were seen once; the top ten hold about 34%. The data originate from a study of T cells in Graves' hyperthyroidism and ophthalmopathy.

The sequencing sample was made of blood. The rearrangement links TRBV7-2 to TRBJ2-1, with 8 bases aligning to TRBD2. This receptor was obtained from a man aged 30 to 39 with Graves' ophthalmopathy. The CDR3 DNA follows: TGTGCCAGCAGCTTACTTGCGGGAGGAACCTACAATGAGCAGTTCTTC. As protein: CASSLLAGGTYNEQFF.